This T cell receptor beta chain comes out of a study of low-dose radiotherapy and immunotherapy resistance in tumors. Study overall: Both drugs were delivered intravenously to patients (nivolumab 240 mg every two weeks and ipilimumab 1 mg/kg every six weeks).

This clonotype was found a few times. Time point: after trial treatment. Specified treatment: LDRT plus nivolumab, ipilimumab, low-dose cyclophosphamide and aspirin (RACIN trial). Low-dose radiotherapy, low-dose cyclophosphamide, aspirin, ipilimumab and nivolumab were all given to the donors. Those eligible were patients bearing advanced solid tumors lacking tumor-infiltrating lymphocytes. Alpha and beta chains were covered, as first-strand cDNA relied on TRAV- and TRBV-specific primers. The PCR that amplified TCRs ran for approximately 20 cycles, relying on a constant-region primer and a V-primer adapter. TCRdb analysed the reads with MiXCR anew, one entry per CDR3 protein. This table has 95,000 to 100,000 distinct CDR3 sequences, less than 25% appearing once. The CDR3 consists of 14 residues. V was shortened by 8 bases and J by 4 bases, with 15 bases between the two germline ends. Germline loops: CDR1 MNHNS, CDR2 SASEGT.

The source was PBMCs, collected after low-dose radiotherapy plus immunotherapy. The chain uses TRBV6-1 and TRBJ1-5; possibly TRBD1 for D (5 bases). This clonotype was obtained from a male donor with prostate cancer. The CDR3 DNA reads TGTGCCAGCCACCAAGGACATATTAATCAGCCCCAGCATTTT. The encoded protein is CASHQGHINQPQHF.